This T cell receptor (beta chain) derives from a study of cytomegalovirus exposure and HLA in healthy donors. Study findings and constraints: The authors judged a highly shared variant cluster likely a sequencing artifact. Trimming of TCR beta V- and J-genes showed a link, identified in a later analysis, to a missense DCLRE1C variant.

Researchers ran the PCR with 60 Vbeta and 13 Jbeta primers. Using immunoSEQ multiplex PCR, the repertoire was profiled, and TCRdb retains in-frame clones only, with some absent. The data contain about 200,000 clones, 65% to 85% of them singletons. To note about this clone: Its matching antigen is unknown.

Trimming shortened V by 2 bases and J by 0 bases, and 20 bases separated the two germline ends. CDR1 is LGHNT and CDR2 is FRNRAP in the germline V gene. The CDR3 runs to 18 residues. The clonotype comes from a woman aged 25 to 39 in good health and CMV-seronegative. The sequenced material came from PBMCs. The chain uses TRBV12-5 and TRBJ2-7; D is undetermined. Here the CDR3 reads CASGLSAGRALPSYEQYF. For the CDR3, the DNA is TGTGCTAGTGGTTTGAGTGCCGGAAGAGCGCTCCCCTCCTACGAGCAGTACTTC.